The rows below give T cell receptor beta chains drawn from one sample of a study of T cell repertoires in cytomegalovirus infection. TCRdb re-analysed the reads in MiXCR, keeping a single row per CDR3 protein. The table lists roughly 120,000 distinct CDR3 sequences, 10% of them singletons. No antigens are known for them. The sample was PBMCs, sequenced either directly or after in vitro stimulation (not recorded which). The receptors come from a human donor in good health (CMV status not recorded). Some clones in this sample may be carry-over from other donors' samples. Each CDR3 is given with its conserved first and last residue. Size is omitted from some rows. Given values are once, few, many or a class for expanded clones.

clone_size	v_call	j_call	cdr3_aa
few	TRBV28	TRBJ2-1	CASSHAQGIEQFF
-	TRBV27	TRBJ2-3	CASQRGGSGPDTQYF
few	TRBV28	TRBJ2-5	CASSPNRGRRETQYF
many	TRBV12-3/TRBV12-4	TRBJ2-7	CASSFPAGGDYEQYF
many	TRBV29-1	TRBJ2-3	CSVDGTVTDTQYF
few	TRBV20-1	TRBJ2-5	CSAYGLAGRRQETQYF
few	TRBV14	TRBJ2-1	CASSRGLGTYNEQFF
-	TRBV7-2	TRBJ1-5	CASSPKSGFGPQHF
few	TRBV7-2	TRBJ2-3	CASSLVPGGNVGTDTQYF
few	TRBV7-2	TRBJ2-2	CASSLRGTLTTGELFF